The 30 T cell receptor beta chains listed next were all sequenced from one sample in a study of shared clonotypes between healthy human individuals (dated by TCRdb to the early 2020s). Libraries were built with the immunoSEQ multiplex PCR assay. Sourced from immuneACCESS, this table was stored by TCRdb with only in-frame sequences that have V and J called. A share of the clones is absent; for the studies checked, an unresolved V gene accounts for under half, and the remainder has no known explanation. This sample holds around 690,000 clones; about 92% were observed only once. Approximately 35% of the sample rests with the top ten. Sample: memory CD8+ T cells from PBMCs. Per the publication, the cell subset or site label means: CD45RO+ cells pooled with CCR7-negative TemRA cells. Every receptor here comes from a man between 18 and 29 years old in good health. Some clones in this sample may be carry-over from other donors' samples.

Of note for this clone: The identical CDR3 is also encoded by other nucleotide sequences in the sample. Here the CDR3 reads CASSLVGGNQPQHF. CDR3 in DNA: TGTGCCAGCAGTTTAGTAGGGGGAAATCAGCCCCAGCATTTT. The V call is TRBV27, the J call TRBJ1-5, with D maybe TRBD1 (6 bases). Germline V gene sequence: CDR1 MNHEY, CDR2 SMNVEV (reference sequence). Deletions cut 2 bases from V and 4 bases from J, with 9 bases between. The length of the CDR3 is 14 residues.

The chain employs TRBV7-8 and TRBJ1-2; 7 bases line up with TRBD1. V gave up 1 base and J gave up 4 bases; unmatched junction bases: 9. This CDR3 region has 16 residues. Germline V CDR1 and CDR2: SGHVS, FQNEAQ. The CDR3 protein is CASSLGLGQSAYGYTF. The CDR3 DNA reads TGTGCCAGCAGCTTAGGTCTGGGACAGTCGGCCTATGGCTACACCTTC. Full variable domain (outside the CDR3, taken from reference TRBV7-8 and TRBJ1-2): GAGVSQSPRYKVAKRGQDVALRCDPISGHVSLFWYQQALGQGPEFLTYFQNEAQLDKSGLPSDRFFAERPEGSVSTLKIQRTQQEDSAVYLCASSLGLGQSAYGYTFGSGTRLTVV.

This chain links TRBV6-5 with TRBJ2-7; TRBD2 agrees at 10 bases. Germline V gives CDR1 MNHEY, CDR2 SVGAGI. Trimming removed 8 bases from V and 6 bases from J; junction bases left unmatched: 7. CDR3 length equals 13 residues. DNA of the CDR3: TGTGCCAGCGGGCTAGCGGGAGACGCCGAGCAGTACTTC. Its protein is CASGLAGDAEQYF.

The chain is built from TRBV6-6 and TRBJ2-5; D is undetermined. The CDR3 runs to 12 residues. Germline CDR1 and CDR2: MNHNY and SVGAGI (reference sequence). V was clipped by 5 bases and J by 5 bases, with 9 bases between them. As DNA, the CDR3 is TGTGCCAGCAGTCGAGTGGGGGAGACCCAGTACTTC. Amino acids: CASSRVGETQYF.

The chain combines TRBV7-2 with TRBJ1-1, with TRBD1 identical over 7 bases. The V gene's germline CDR1 is SGHTA and CDR2 FQGNSA. V dropped 6 bases and J dropped 7; count of bases not matched to a gene: 11. The CDR3 consists of 14 residues. CDR3 amino acids: CASRNRGNFGEAFF. CDR3 DNA: TGTGCCAGCAGGAACAGGGGTAACTTTGGTGAAGCTTTCTTT. Full variable domain (missing parts from reference TRBV7-2 and TRBJ1-1): GAGVSQSPSNKVTEKGKDVELRCDPISGHTALYWYRQSLGQGLEFLIYFQGNSAPDKSGLPSDRFSAERTGGSVSTLTIQRTQQEDSAVYLCASRNRGNFGEAFFGQGTRLTVV.

This chain uses TRBV12-5 with TRBJ2-5, with D perhaps TRBD2 (6 bases). The CDR3 runs to 14 residues. Germline V gene lookup returns CDR1 LGHNT and CDR2 FRNRAP. V was trimmed by 2 bases and J by 5 bases, leaving 12 bases between them. The CDR3 nucleotides are TGTGCTAGTGGTTTGACCCCTCGGGGGGAGACCCAGTACTTC. It encodes CASGLTPRGETQYF.

Comment on this clone: Within the sample, other DNA sequences also encode this same CDR3. The V call is TRBV4-3, the J call TRBJ1-2, with D unclear. Trimming left V 0 bases short and J 2 bases short, with 10 bases between. This CDR3 spans 15 amino acids. Germline V gene lookup returns CDR1 LGHNA and CDR2 YSLEER. The CDR3 DNA reads as TGCGCCAGCAGCCAAGAGTTACAGAGCAACTATGGCTACACCTTC. Translating gives CASSQELQSNYGYTF.

This clone was found a few times. The chain combines TRBV10-3 with TRBJ1-2; D possibly corresponds to TRBD1 (5 bases). The CDR3 is made up of 15 amino acids. V was clipped by 0 bases and J by 1 base, with 9 bases between them. The V gene's germline CDR1 is ENHRY and CDR2 SYGVKD. CDR3 coding DNA: TGTGCCATCAGTGAGTCGGGGCAGTTTAACTATGGCTACACCTTC. It translates to CAISESGQFNYGYTF.

CDR3 nucleotide sequence: TGCGCCAGCAGCCAAGTTAGCGGGACACCCTACGAGCAGTACTTC. Its translation: CASSQVSGTPYEQYF. V and J are TRBV4-1 and TRBJ2-7; TRBD2 matches 8 bases. The CDR3 contains 15 residues. J lost 2 bases, V lost 1 base, and 4 bases had no gene match. Germline V CDR1 and CDR2: MGHRA, YSYEKL.

The chain combines TRBV9 with TRBJ1-2; 7 positions match TRBD1. This CDR3 is built from 15 residues. CDR1 is SGDLS, CDR2 YYNGEE, per germline. V shed 4 bases and J 8 bases; nucleotides not matched to a gene: 14. CDR3 nucleotide sequence: TGTGCCAGCAGCACCCCCGGGGACAGCGGGGGAGGCTACACCTTC. Residues: CASSTPGDSGGGYTF.

This chain connects TRBV25-1 to TRBJ1-1; the D is unclear. The CDR3 has 13 amino acids. Trimming removed 0 bases at V and 8 bases at J, with 10 bases between. Germline CDR1 is MGHDK and CDR2 is SYGVNS. The CDR3 spells CASSEYWTEEAFF. CDR3 nucleotide sequence: TGTGCCAGCAGTGAATATTGGACCGAGGAAGCTTTCTTT.

The chain recombines TRBV29-1 with TRBJ2-2; perhaps D is TRBD1 or TRBD2 (6 bases each). This CDR3 has 16 amino acids. V lost 4 bases to trimming and J lost 0 bases, with 15 bases between them. The V gene's germline CDR1 is SQVTM and CDR2 ANQGSEA. The CDR3 here is CSVVLGGGTNTGELFF. The CDR3 bases are TGCAGCGTTGTGTTAGGGGGAGGTACGAACACCGGGGAGCTGTTTTTT.

The chain couples TRBV5-8 to TRBJ1-1; TRBD1 aligns across 9 bases. The CDR3 covers 15 residues. The J segment lost 3 bases and the V segment lost 4 bases, leaving 7 bases of the junction unmatched. Per the germline V gene, CDR1 is SGHTS and CDR2 is YDEGEE. CDR3 in DNA: TGTGCCAGCAGCCGACCCGGGACAGGGTACACTGAAGCTTTCTTT. This gives the protein CASSRPGTGYTEAFF.

This sequence joins TRBV5-6 and TRBJ2-7; D is undetermined. V was clipped by 4 bases and J by 4 bases, with 15 bases between them. Germline V lookup: CDR1 SGHDT, CDR2 YYEEEE. The CDR3 runs to 14 residues. Here the CDR3 reads CASSIGAYSYEQYF. The CDR3 region has the DNA TGTGCCAGCAGCATTGGCGCCTACTCATACGAGCAGTACTTC.

The genes are TRBV9 and TRBJ2-5, with 11 bases that match TRBD2. Germline loops: CDR1 SGDLS, CDR2 YYNGEE. CDR3 length: 16 residues. The J segment lost 3 bases and the V segment lost 4 bases, leaving 8 bases of the junction unmatched. The chain's CDR3 is CASSQPSTSGKETQYF. The CDR3, as DNA: TGTGCCAGCAGCCAACCATCGACTAGCGGGAAAGAGACCCAGTACTTC. Supplemented by reference TRBV9 and TRBJ2-5, the full variable domain reads DSGVTQTPKHLITATGQRVTLRCSPRSGDLSVYWYQQSLDQGLQFLIQYYNGEERAKGNILERFSAQQFPDLHSELNLSSLELGDSALYFCASSQPSTSGKETQYFGPGTRLLVL.

J is TRBJ2-7 and V is TRBV9; 8 bases fit TRBD1. Per the germline V gene, CDR1 is SGDLS and CDR2 is YYNGEE. The CDR3 loop spans 14 amino acids. Trimming cost V 2 bases and J 2 bases; bases outside gene matches: 3. The CDR3 reads CASSVTQGAYEQYF. For the CDR3, the DNA is TGTGCCAGCAGCGTTACACAGGGGGCCTACGAGCAGTACTTC.

The V and J genes are TRBV27 and TRBJ2-3; D is ambiguous. This CDR3 contains 13 residues. V was cut by 3 bases and J by 0 bases, with 4 bases left in between. Germline CDR1 reads MNHEY; CDR2 reads SMNVEV (reference sequence). As DNA, the CDR3 is TGTGCCAGCAGTTTTAAGAGCACAGATACGCAGTATTTT. This encodes CASSFKSTDTQYF.

The V and J genes are TRBV11-2 and TRBJ2-7, with D possibly TRBD2 on 6 matching bases. Trimming stripped 5 bases from V and 7 bases from J, with 18 bases between. CDR1 is SGHAT, CDR2 FQNNGV, per germline. The CDR3 loop spans 14 amino acids. CDR3 coding DNA: TGTGCCAGCAGCCCCGGGGCGCGGGATTGGGAGCAGTACTTC. This gives the protein CASSPGARDWEQYF.

As to this clone: Other DNA sequences in this specimen translate into the identical CDR3. J is TRBJ2-1 and V is TRBV7-9, with TRBD2 identical over 9 bases. Trimming at V came to 3 bases and at J to 3 bases, leaving 9 bases not matched to a gene. CDR1 and CDR2 from the germline V gene are SEHNR and FQNEAQ (reference sequence). The length of the CDR3 is 17 residues. The CDR3 DNA sequence: TGTGCCAGCAGCTTCTTTAGCGGGAGAGCATACTACAATGAGCAGTTCTTC. Encoded protein: CASSFFSGRAYYNEQFF.

The CDR3 protein is CATSRDFRGGQPQHF. CDR3 nucleotides: TGTGCCACCAGCAGAGATTTTCGAGGGGGCCAGCCCCAGCATTTT. This sequence joins TRBV15 and TRBJ1-5; 7 bases are shared with TRBD1. V shed 0 bases, J shed 7 bases, and the junction held 6 bases outside the gene matches. Germline values: CDR1 LNHNV, CDR2 YYDKDF (reference sequence). The CDR3 has 15 residues.

V and J are TRBV6-5 and TRBJ1-1, with D hard to call. The V and J ends lost 2 bases and 1 base respectively, with 8 bases between them. This CDR3 comprises 14 residues. Germline CDR1 is MNHEY and CDR2 is SVGAGI. This chain's CDR3 is CASSYDFQNTEAFF. In DNA, the CDR3 is TGTGCCAGCAGTTACGACTTCCAGAACACTGAAGCTTTCTTT.

The rearrangement joins TRBV27 to TRBJ2-2; TRBD2 is a possible D gene (5 bases). The CDR3 sequence is 13 residues long. The germline V gene encodes CDR1 MNHEY and CDR2 SMNVEV (reference sequence). V was shortened by 1 base and J by 5 bases, with 5 bases between the two germline ends. The CDR3 sequence is CASSLWETGELFF. In DNA, the CDR3 is TGTGCCAGCAGTTTATGGGAGACCGGGGAGCTGTTTTTT.

In nucleotides, the CDR3 is TGTGCCAGCACTCCCGTGTGGGGGGCGATCAATCAGCCCCAGCATTTT. This gives the protein CASTPVWGAINQPQHF. This chain links TRBV28 with TRBJ1-5; D is possibly TRBD1 (6 bases). V was shortened by 7 bases and J by 3 bases, with 19 bases between the two germline ends. The CDR3 runs to 16 residues. Germline assignment: CDR1 MDHEN and CDR2 SYDVKM.

The chain has TRBV9 and TRBJ2-2, with D tentatively TRBD1 (5 bases). Trimming took 7 bases from V and 6 from J, leaving 10 bases between them. Germline V gene sequence: CDR1 SGDLS, CDR2 YYNGEE. This CDR3 has 12 amino acids. CDR3 coding DNA: TGTGCCAGCCAGGGTTTCTCCGGGGAGCTGTTTTTT. Encoded protein: CASQGFSGELFF.

The rearrangement links TRBV27 to TRBJ1-1; the match to TRBD1 covers 7 bases. CDR1 and CDR2 from the germline V gene are MNHEY and SMNVEV (reference sequence). V was clipped by 5 bases and J by 3 bases; unmatched bases: 6. The CDR3 length is 14 residues. The CDR3 reads CASSLGQLYTEAFF. For the CDR3, the DNA is TGTGCCAGCAGTCTGGGACAGTTATACACTGAAGCTTTCTTT.

This clone was seen only once. The rearrangement joins TRBV23-1 to TRBJ1-2; no firm D call. TRBV23-1 is assigned to the ORF class and has an uncertain function. The ends were cut back, 3 bases at V and 8 bases at J, with 16 bases in the middle. This CDR3 contains 14 residues. CDR3: CASSQWLTGGGYTF. The CDR3 DNA reads TGCGCCAGCAGTCAGTGGTTAACCGGAGGGGGCTACACCTTC.

J is TRBJ2-7 and V is TRBV5-1; the D call may be TRBD1 or TRBD2 (5 bases each). CDR3 size: 12 residues. V was shortened by 3 bases and J by 3 bases, with 7 bases between the two germline ends. Germline-derived CDR1 and CDR2 are SGHRS and YFSETQ. CDR3 residues: CASSWGFYEQYF. CDR3 nucleotides: TGCGCCAGCAGCTGGGGGTTCTACGAGCAGTACTTC.

This chain joins TRBV7-3 and TRBJ1-1, with D hard to call. This CDR3 is 13 amino acids long. The V gene's germline CDR1 is SGHTA and CDR2 FQGTGA. Between the trimmed V and J ends, which lost 6 bases and 0 bases, there was a span of 8 bases. CDR3 loop: CASRTTVNTEAFF. In DNA, the CDR3 is TGTGCCAGCAGGACAACGGTGAACACTGAAGCTTTCTTT.

This chain links TRBV19 with TRBJ2-7; TRBD2 aligns across 9 bases. The CDR3 is made up of 15 amino acids. Trimming cost V 3 bases and J 3 bases; bases outside gene matches: 6. Germline-derived CDR1 and CDR2 are LNHDA and SQIVND (reference sequence). CDR3 in amino acids: CASSILAGTVYEQYF. The DNA for the CDR3 is TGTGCCAGTAGTATTCTAGCGGGGACCGTCTACGAGCAGTACTTC.

This clone was detected only a few times. CDR3 protein: CASSPWGNGYTF. The CDR3, as DNA: TGTGCCAGTAGTCCGTGGGGGAACGGCTACACCTTC. This sequence joins TRBV19 and TRBJ1-2; maybe TRBD1 (5 bases). Per germline, CDR1 LNHDA and CDR2 SQIVND (reference sequence). The V and J ends lost 5 bases and 8 bases respectively, with 12 bases between them. The CDR3 consists of 12 residues.